The clone carrying this T cell receptor beta chain showed up just a few times. The record originates from a study of regulatory T cells in long-lasting Graves disease. The sample's time point: newly diagnosed GD, antithyroid drugs for less than 3 months. PBMC-extracted RNA yielded the TCR library. The authors drew patients from an endocrinology department in Xi'an, China. Collection of peripheral blood (nine milliliters) was done using EDTA tubes. The authors built TCR beta libraries using iRepertoire HTBI primers and Arm-PCR of CDR3 regions. A single record per CDR3 protein comes from TCRdb applying MiXCR to the multiplex PCR reads. The repertoire consists of 420,000 or so distinct CDR3 sequences, with about a sixth occurring once and the leading ten covering 23%. The sample also formed part of further work on T cells in Graves' hyperthyroidism and ophthalmopathy. From that study: The model's output predicted ophthalmopathy at a median of about 6.5 months prior to onset.

The sample consisted of peripheral blood mononuclear cells (PBMCs), taken at new diagnosis, from a patient treated with antithyroid drugs. This TCR was sampled from a woman younger than 35 with Graves disease.

The CDR3 sequence is CSARLATSNQPQHF. DNA of the CDR3: TGCAGTGCTAGACTGGCGACAAGTAATCAGCCCCAGCATTTT. The chain combines TRBV20-1 with TRBJ1-5; D remains unclear. This CDR3 has 14 amino acids. The germline V and J ends were trimmed by 2 bases and 4 bases, with 12 bases remaining between them. The germline gives CDR1 DFQATT, CDR2 SNEGSKA (reference sequence).